This T cell receptor beta chain was profiled in a study of blood T cell repertoires in COVID-19. Two consecutive negative NP/OP PCR tests, clearance, or resolved symptoms defined Cohort 3 recovery. V lost 6 bases and J 1 base, leaving 20 bases between the germline ends. Germline loops: CDR1 MGHDK, CDR2 SYGVNS. The CDR3 runs 17 residues. Using immunoSEQ multiplex PCR, the repertoire was profiled, and TCRdb retains in-frame clones only, with some absent. The repertoire holds about 160,000 clones, about 80% seen once, with 3% to 4% in the top ten. The chain is built from TRBV25-1 and TRBJ2-3; D is possibly TRBD1 (6 bases). Specimen: PBMCs or T cells enriched from blood (not recorded which). This clonotype originated in a woman aged 60-75 years who had recovered from COVID-19. The CDR3 DNA is TGTGCCAGCAGCCGCCCGAGTGGGGGCGCGGGCACAGATACGCAGTATTTT. This encodes CASSRPSGGAGTDTQYF. The whole variable domain, filled in from reference TRBV25-1 and TRBJ2-3, reads EADIYQTPRYLVIGTGKKITLECSQTMGHDKMYWYQQDPGMELHLIHYSYGVNSTEKGDLSSESTVSRIRTEHFPLTLESARPSHTSQYLCASSRPSGGAGTDTQYFGPGTRLTVL.